This T cell receptor beta chain was documented in a study of blood T cell repertoires in COVID-19. The wider study: COVID-19 samples, acute and convalescent, were from the United States, Italy and Spain. PBMCs, B-cell-depleted T cells, or T cells provided the cDNA or gDNA that made up the material.

V shed 0 bases and J 4 bases; nucleotides not matched to a gene: 3. The CDR3 loop spans 15 amino acids. CDR1 SGHNT and CDR2 YYREEE come from the germline V gene (reference sequence). Original processing methods: Estimated nucleated cell counts came from reference gene primer amplification. The repertoire was sequenced with immunoSEQ multiplex PCR; TCRdb's copy has only in-frame clones and lacks some. V, J and clone size are taken as reported in that table, and D and trimming were inferred from the DNA itself. The sample shows about 49,000 clones, roughly 90% of them seen only once. This chain joins TRBV5-4 and TRBJ2-1, with 8 bases matching TRBD2. Material for sequencing was peripheral blood. This TCR derives from a human donor in a cohort sampled during active COVID-19. The CDR3 coding sequence is TGTGCCAGCAGCTTGGATGCGGGGGGTTACAATGAGCAGTTCTTC. As protein: CASSLDAGGYNEQFF. Based on the CDR3 plus reference TRBV5-4 and TRBJ2-1, the full variable domain is ETGVTQSPTHLIKTRGQQVTLRCSSQSGHNTVSWYQQALGQGPQFIFQYYREEENGRGNFPPRFSGLQFPNYSSELNVNALELDDSALYLCASSLDAGGYNEQFFGPGTRLTVL.